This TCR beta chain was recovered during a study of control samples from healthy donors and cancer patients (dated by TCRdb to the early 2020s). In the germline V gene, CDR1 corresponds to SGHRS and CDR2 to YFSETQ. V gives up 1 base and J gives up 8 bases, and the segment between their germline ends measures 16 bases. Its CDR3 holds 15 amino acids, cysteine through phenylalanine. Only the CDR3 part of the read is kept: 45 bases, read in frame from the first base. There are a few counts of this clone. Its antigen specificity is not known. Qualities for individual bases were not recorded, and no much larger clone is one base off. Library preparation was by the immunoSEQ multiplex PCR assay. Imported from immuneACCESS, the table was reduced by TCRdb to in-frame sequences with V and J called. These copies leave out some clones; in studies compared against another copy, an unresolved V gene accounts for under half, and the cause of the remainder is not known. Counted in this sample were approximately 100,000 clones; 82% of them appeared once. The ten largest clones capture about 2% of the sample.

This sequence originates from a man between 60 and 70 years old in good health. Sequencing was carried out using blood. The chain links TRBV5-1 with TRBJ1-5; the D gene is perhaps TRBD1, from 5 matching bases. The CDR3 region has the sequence CASSLNGQGQEPQHF. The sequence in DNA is TGCGCCAGCAGCTTGAATGGGCAGGGCCAGGAGCCCCAGCATTTT. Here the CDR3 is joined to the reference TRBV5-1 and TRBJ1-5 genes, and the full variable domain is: KAGVTQTPRYLIKTRGQQVTLSCSPISGHRSVSWYQQTPGQGLQFLFEYFSETQRNKGNFPGRFSGRQFSNSRSEMNVSTLELGDSALYLCASSLNGQGQEPQHFGDGTRLSIL.